A single sample gave rise to the 27 T cell receptor beta chains below, sequenced in a study of cytomegalovirus exposure and HLA in healthy donors. 13 Jbeta primers and 60 Vbeta primers were used for the PCR. Clones were read by immunoSEQ multiplex PCR, and TCRdb kept only the in-frame ones, dropping some. The sample consists of about 160,000 clones, less than 80% of them appearing once. The sequenced sample consisted of PBMCs. These receptors all stem from a man aged 35 to 55 in good health and CMV-seronegative.

The V gene is TRBV5-1, the J gene TRBJ2-1; D call uncertain. The CDR3 spans 13 residues. CDR1 is SGHRS and CDR2 is YFSETQ in the germline V gene. The ends were cut back, 5 bases at V and 4 bases at J, with 10 bases in the middle. The CDR3 sequence: CASRRDLYNEQFF. The CDR3 region has the DNA TGCGCCAGCAGGAGAGACTTGTACAATGAGCAGTTCTTC.

The chain employs TRBV2 and TRBJ2-7; a possible D gene is TRBD1 (6 bases). V dropped 4 bases and J dropped 6 bases, with 16 bases sitting between them. Germline CDR1 reads SNHLY; CDR2 reads FYNNEI. CDR3 length: 14 amino acids. The CDR3: CASSVYRDTGEQYF. CDR3 DNA sequence: TGTGCCAGCAGTGTATACCGGGACACAGGCGAGCAGTACTTC. Drawing the rest from reference TRBV2 and TRBJ2-7, the complete variable domain is EPEVTQTPSHQVTQMGQEVILRCVPISNHLYFYWYRQILGQKVEFLVSFYNNEISEKSEIFDDQFSVERPDGSNFTLKIRSTKLEDSAMYFCASSVYRDTGEQYFGPGTRLTVT.

The gene calls are TRBV27 and TRBJ2-2; possible D gene TRBD1, 5 bases. V lost 3 bases and J 2 bases, leaving 13 bases between the germline ends. This CDR3 spans 16 amino acids. The germline V gene encodes CDR1 MNHEY and CDR2 SMNVEV (reference sequence). The CDR3 sequence: CASSFWGTLNTGELFF. The CDR3 coding sequence is TGTGCCAGCAGTTTTTGGGGCACCCTTAACACCGGGGAGCTGTTTTTT.

The V call is TRBV7-9, the J call TRBJ1-4; D is uncertain. The length of the CDR3 is 16 residues. CDR1 is SEHNR, CDR2 FQNEAQ, per germline (reference sequence). V was shortened by 1 base and J by 0 bases, with 9 bases between the two germline ends. CDR3 region: CASSLVVAATNEKLFF. The CDR3, as DNA: TGTGCCAGCAGCTTAGTCGTAGCAGCAACTAATGAAAAACTGTTTTTT.

This rearrangement joins TRBV15 to TRBJ1-5, with D hard to call. V lost 0 bases and J lost 0, with 6 bases in between. CDR1 is LNHNV and CDR2 is YYDKDF in the germline V gene (reference sequence). This CDR3 region has 15 residues. CDR3 loop: CATSREPDSNQPQHF. CDR3 nucleotide sequence: TGTGCCACCAGCAGAGAGCCAGATAGCAATCAGCCCCAGCATTTT.

The chain is built from TRBV9 and TRBJ1-5; D is uncertain. The length of the CDR3 is 15 residues. V gave up 3 bases and J gave up 4 bases, with 14 bases separating them. Per the germline V gene, CDR1 is SGDLS and CDR2 is YYNGEE. CDR3 bases: TGTGCCAGCAGCGCGGTTCAGGCGACGAATCAGCCCCAGCATTTT. This gives the protein CASSAVQATNQPQHF. The full variable domain, rest sourced from reference TRBV9 and TRBJ1-5, is DSGVTQTPKHLITATGQRVTLRCSPRSGDLSVYWYQQSLDQGLQFLIQYYNGEERAKGNILERFSAQQFPDLHSELNLSSLELGDSALYFCASSAVQATNQPQHFGDGTRLSIL.

DNA of the CDR3: TGTGCCAGCAGCTCCTCTGGGACAGGGGCGAAAGAGCAGTACTTC. Its protein is CASSSSGTGAKEQYF. This chain links TRBV6-6 with TRBJ2-7; 10 nucleotides line up with TRBD1. The CDR3 length is 15 residues. Germline CDR1 MNHNY, CDR2 SVGAGI (reference sequence). J gave up 7 bases and V 6 bases, and 12 bases lay outside the gene matches.

This sequence joins TRBV7-2 and TRBJ2-7; 11 positions match TRBD1. From germline, CDR1 is SGHTA and CDR2 FQGNSA. The V and J ends lost 5 bases and 0 bases, in that order; junction bases with no gene match: 3. CDR3 size: 15 residues. CDR3 in DNA: TGTGCCAGCAGCCAAGGACAGGGGGCCTCCTACGAGCAGTACTTC. Translated: CASSQGQGASYEQYF.

The chain is built from TRBV5-5 and TRBJ1-2, with D unresolved. This CDR3 spans 14 amino acids. Per germline, CDR1 SGHKS and CDR2 YYEKEE (reference sequence). V was shortened by 1 base and J by 1 base, with 8 bases between the two germline ends. CDR3 loop: CASSLRRLNYGYTF. DNA of the CDR3: TGTGCCAGCAGCTTGCGCAGACTTAACTATGGCTACACCTTC.

The CDR3 loop is CASTRDRGDSQYF. The CDR3, as DNA: TGTGCCAGCACCCGGGACAGGGGGGACAGTCAGTACTTC. The genes are TRBV6-1 and TRBJ2-4; 11 bases line up with TRBD1. This CDR3 spans 13 amino acids. V shed 7 bases, J shed 12 bases, and the junction held 8 bases outside the gene matches. Per the germline V gene, CDR1 is MNHNS and CDR2 is SASEGT.

The chain employs TRBV13 and TRBJ2-3, with TRBD1 identical over 7 bases. V dropped 1 base and J dropped 2; count of bases not matched to a gene: 15. Germline V lookup: CDR1 PRHDT, CDR2 FYEKMQ (reference sequence). There are 19 residues in the CDR3. The CDR3 loop reads CASSLVGTERPGDTDTQYF. CDR3 DNA: TGTGCCAGCAGCTTAGTTGGGACAGAACGCCCTGGCGACACAGATACGCAGTATTTT.

J is TRBJ2-5 and V is TRBV6-1; D might be TRBD2 (6 bases). TRBJ2-7 matches the DNA end more closely, so the J call is doubtful. CDR3 length equals 11 residues. Germline lookup yields CDR1 MNHNS and CDR2 SASEGT. The chain's CDR3 is CAEGGGNEQYF. CDR3 sequence (DNA): TGTGCCGAGGGCGGAGGGAACGAGCAGTACTTC.

The CDR3 bases are TGTGCCAGCAGCTTACGCGGGGGTAGCCGGGAGACCCAGTACTTC. This encodes CASSLRGGSRETQYF. V and J are TRBV7-9 and TRBJ2-5; 7 bases map to TRBD2. Trimming at V came to 2 bases and at J to 5 bases, leaving 8 bases not matched to a gene. The CDR3 is made up of 15 amino acids. Per the germline V gene, CDR1 is SEHNR and CDR2 is FQNEAQ (reference sequence).

Details on this clone: At the DNA level, this CDR3 is encoded by other sequences in the same sample as well. The J gene is TRBJ1-2, the V gene TRBV28; no clear D gene. The CDR3 consists of 14 residues. The germline V gene encodes CDR1 MDHEN and CDR2 SYDVKM. V was pared by 4 bases and J by 1 base, with 10 bases between. The CDR3 region has the DNA TGTGCCAGCAGTTCCTCCCCCCTTAACTATGGCTACACCTTC. Translation: CASSSSPLNYGYTF.

This clone has just a few counts. This chain joins TRBV6-1 and TRBJ2-2, with D maybe TRBD1 (5 bases). The germline CDR1 and CDR2 sequences are MNHNS and SASEGT. Trimming took 6 bases from V and 0 from J, leaving 11 bases between them. The CDR3 sequence is 15 residues long. CDR3 nucleotides: TGTGCCAGCAGCCCTCAGGGTTCGAACACCGGGGAGCTGTTTTTT. It codes for CASSPQGSNTGELFF.

V and J are TRBV5-4 and TRBJ2-1, with 10 bases fitting TRBD2. In germline, CDR1 is SGHNT, CDR2 YYREEE (reference sequence). The CDR3 totals 18 residues. The ends lost 4 bases at V and 4 bases at J; junction bases unmatched: 14. The CDR3 reads CASSPTSGRAVGYNEQFF. CDR3 DNA sequence: TGTGCCAGCAGCCCAACCAGCGGGAGGGCCGTGGGGTACAATGAGCAGTTCTTC.

This chain uses TRBV7-8 with TRBJ2-6; TRBD1 matches at 9 bases. Germline V lookup: CDR1 SGHVS, CDR2 FQNEAQ. The CDR3 has 18 residues. The V and J ends lost 5 bases and 4 bases, in that order; junction bases with no gene match: 12. The CDR3 here is CASSQYGTGRRGANVLTF. The CDR3 DNA reads as TGTGCCAGCAGCCAATATGGGACAGGGCGGCGCGGGGCCAACGTCCTGACTTTC.

Points on this clone: At one end the junction does not follow the germline gene, possibly because of a read error. The chain carries TRBV27 and TRBJ2-4, with a weak D call TRBD2 (5 bases). This CDR3 contains 15 residues. Germline-derived CDR1 and CDR2 are MNHEY and SMNVEV (reference sequence). CDR3 nucleotides: TGTGCCAGCAGTAATCCCGAGCTAGCCAAAAACAGTCAGTACTTC. It translates to CASSNPELAKNSQYF.

The rearrangement links TRBV5-5 to TRBJ2-4, with TRBD1 matching over 9 bases. Germline V gene lookup returns CDR1 SGHKS and CDR2 YYEKEE (reference sequence). V dropped 4 bases and J dropped 0; count of bases not matched to a gene: 11. The CDR3 spans 18 residues. The CDR3 sequence: CASSQLFRDRVAKNIQYF. The CDR3 coding sequence is TGTGCCAGCAGCCAGCTCTTTAGGGACAGGGTAGCCAAAAACATTCAGTACTTC.

The chain carries TRBV29-1 and TRBJ1-2, with 7 bases fitting TRBD1. Germline V gives CDR1 SQVTM, CDR2 ANQGSEA. The CDR3 is 12 residues long. The J segment lost 7 bases and the V segment lost 7 bases, leaving 9 bases of the junction unmatched. The CDR3 bases are TGCAGCGCCACGACAGGGTTTGGTGGCTACACCTTC. Translated, it gives CSATTGFGGYTF.

This clone was counted a single time. This chain uses TRBV7-9 with TRBJ2-7, with 8 nucleotides matching TRBD2. J was trimmed by 6 bases and V by 5 bases; bases with no gene match: 6. Germline values: CDR1 SEHNR, CDR2 FQNEAQ (reference sequence). The CDR3 is 13 amino acids. CDR3: CASSAGLAGEQYF. CDR3 sequence (DNA): TGTGCCAGCAGCGCCGGACTAGCTGGCGAGCAGTACTTC.

The chain joins TRBV5-1 to TRBJ1-2, with 9 bases aligning to TRBD1. V lost 4 bases, J lost 8 bases, and 12 bases stayed unmatched. The CDR3 spans 15 residues. Germline lookup yields CDR1 SGHRS and CDR2 YFSETQ. The CDR3 spells CASSRTGTGTDGYTF. In DNA, the CDR3 is TGCGCCAGCAGCCGAACCGGGACAGGGACGGACGGCTACACCTTC. Variable domain in full (rest from reference TRBV5-1 and TRBJ1-2): KAGVTQTPRYLIKTRGQQVTLSCSPISGHRSVSWYQQTPGQGLQFLFEYFSETQRNKGNFPGRFSGRQFSNSRSEMNVSTLELGDSALYLCASSRTGTGTDGYTFGSGTRLTVV.

The CDR3 sequence is CASSELGGRGETQYF. The CDR3, as DNA: TGTGCCAGCAGTGAATTAGGCGGGAGGGGAGAGACCCAGTACTTC. V gene TRBV25-1 combines with J gene TRBJ2-5, with 9 bases matching TRBD2. Germline-derived CDR1 and CDR2 are MGHDK and SYGVNS. There are 15 residues in the CDR3. Trimming took 1 base from V and 4 from J; bases not matched to a gene: 4.

The J gene is TRBJ2-3, the V gene TRBV18, with 8 bases fitting TRBD2. The CDR3 runs to 18 residues. Per the germline V gene, CDR1 is KGHSH and CDR2 is LQKENI. Germline trimming cut 4 bases from V and 3 bases from J; bases unmatched to any gene: 15. In DNA, the CDR3 is TGTGCCAGCTCACGGTTAGCGGGATTGCCGTCCCAGACAGATACGCAGTATTTT. Translating it yields CASSRLAGLPSQTDTQYF.

The genes are TRBV2 and TRBJ1-4; possible D gene TRBD1, 5 bases. This CDR3 region has 16 residues. CDR1 SNHLY and CDR2 FYNNEI come from the germline V gene. The V gene lost 3 bases and the J gene lost 4 bases, with 15 bases spanning the gap. Here the CDR3 reads CASSEEHGAFNEKLFF. In DNA, the CDR3 is TGTGCCAGCAGTGAGGAGCATGGGGCATTTAATGAAAAACTGTTTTTT. Using reference TRBV2 and TRBJ1-4 for the parts outside the CDR3, the full variable domain is EPEVTQTPSHQVTQMGQEVILRCVPISNHLYFYWYRQILGQKVEFLVSFYNNEISEKSEIFDDQFSVERPDGSNFTLKIRSTKLEDSAMYFCASSEEHGAFNEKLFFGSGTQLSVL.

This chain links TRBV5-5 with TRBJ2-3; 16 positions match TRBD2. CDR1 SGHKS and CDR2 YYEKEE come from the germline V gene (reference sequence). CDR3 length equals 18 residues. Trimming took 5 bases from V and 3 from J; bases not matched to a gene: 9. The CDR3 sequence: CASRLGTSGRGLTDTQYF. The DNA for the CDR3 is TGTGCCAGCAGATTAGGGACTAGCGGGAGGGGATTAACAGATACGCAGTATTTT.

This chain connects TRBV7-2 to TRBJ2-2, with 7 bases that match TRBD2. The V gene's germline CDR1 is SGHTA and CDR2 FQGNSA. With 5 bases clipped from V and 3 bases from J, the junction kept 12 bases outside the gene matches. This CDR3 has 17 amino acids. CDR3 in amino acids: CASSVRVWAGDTGELFF. The CDR3, as DNA: TGTGCCAGCAGCGTCAGGGTTTGGGCGGGAGACACCGGGGAGCTGTTTTTT.